Sequencing of this TCR beta chain was carried out in a study of cytomegalovirus exposure and HLA in healthy donors. Across the whole study: Early on, a data release was issued that held approximately 78 million unique TCRs from HLA-typed donors. Of the donors genotyped, 398 in all, about 80% fell in the Caucasian-associated ancestry cluster.

The PCR used 60 Vbeta and 13 Jbeta primers. Data came from immunoSEQ multiplex PCR; TCRdb stores just in-frame clones and leaves some out. In the table there are about 130,000 clones, around 78% of which are singletons. A note on this clone: One end of the junction varies from germline; a read error may be responsible.

Germline V lookup: CDR1 SGDLS, CDR2 YYNGEE. The CDR3 sequence is 16 residues long. Specimen: PBMCs. This chain joins TRBV9 and TRBJ1-2, with 8 bases that match TRBD1. This receptor was taken from a woman between 50 and 59 years old in good health and CMV-seronegative. CDR3 coding DNA: TGTGCCAGCAGCGGTCCGGCAGGGGGCACCCGGAGTGGCTACCCCTTC. It yields the protein CASSGPAGGTRSGYPF.